These 20 T cell receptor beta chains originate from one sample sequenced in a study of blood T cell repertoires in COVID-19. Sequencing used immunoSEQ multiplex PCR; TCRdb keeps in-frame clones, though not all of them. This table holds nearly 400,000 clones, roughly 86% found once. The specimen was PBMCs or T cells enriched from blood (not recorded which). The receptors originated from a woman between 25 and 40 years old who had recovered from COVID-19.

This clone occurred a few times. The chain recombines TRBV29-1 with TRBJ2-1; 16 nucleotides agree with TRBD2. The CDR3 has 17 amino acids. Trimming took 6 bases from V and 4 from J; bases not matched to a gene: 9. CDR1 is SQVTM and CDR2 is ANQGSEA in the germline V gene. CDR3 sequence (DNA): TGCAGCGTGGCCGGGACTAGCGGGAGGGCCGCGTACAATGAGCAGTTCTTC. Translated: CSVAGTSGRAAYNEQFF.

This chain uses TRBV28 with TRBJ2-6; 9 bases match TRBD1. The CDR3 consists of 18 residues. Trimming removed 5 bases from V and 0 bases from J; junction bases left unmatched: 8. The germline CDR1 and CDR2 sequences are MDHEN and SYDVKM. CDR3 in DNA: TGTGCCAGCAGTCCGTTTGGACAGGGGAGCTCTGGGGCCAACGTCCTGACTTTC. Amino acids: CASSPFGQGSSGANVLTF.

The rearrangement joins TRBV3-1 (or the pseudogene TRBV3-2) to TRBJ2-7; 8 nucleotides match TRBD1. Germline trimming cut 0 bases from V and 4 bases from J; bases unmatched to any gene: 5. The CDR3 runs 15 residues. Germline V lookup: CDR1 LGHDT, CDR2 YNNKEL (reference sequence). The CDR3 sequence: CASSQEDRVSYEQYF. In DNA, the CDR3 is TGTGCCAGCAGCCAAGAGGACAGGGTCTCTTACGAGCAGTACTTC.

This chain connects TRBV4-1 to TRBJ2-7, with 9 nucleotides matching TRBD1. With V trimmed by 2 bases and J by 6 bases, 2 bases remained unmatched. Germline-derived CDR1 and CDR2 are MGHRA and YSYEKL. CDR3 length equals 13 residues. The chain's CDR3 is CASSQRQGGEQYF. CDR3 DNA sequence: TGCGCCAGCAGCCAAAGACAGGGGGGCGAGCAGTACTTC.

A single count supports this clone. V usage is TRBV7-2 and J usage is TRBJ2-3; TRBD1 matches 8 bases. After removal of 4 bases from V and 4 bases from J, the junction contained 4 bases not matched to a gene. The CDR3 length is 14 residues. Germline V gives CDR1 SGHTA, CDR2 FQGNSA. The CDR3 bases are TGTGCCAGCAGCTCGAGGACAGGGCCAGATACGCAGTATTTT. Protein sequence: CASSSRTGPDTQYF.

The chain couples TRBV7-9 to TRBJ2-5; D perhaps matches TRBD1 (6 bases). The length of the CDR3 is 16 residues. The germline CDR1 and CDR2 sequences are SEHNR and FQNEAQ (reference sequence). Trimming pared 6 bases from V and 5 bases from J, leaving 22 bases between. The CDR3 region is CASRGGTGSAMETQYF. The CDR3 nucleotides are TGTGCCAGCAGGGGTGGTACAGGGTCCGCCATGGAGACCCAGTACTTC.

V and J are TRBV25-1 and TRBJ2-1; the D is unclear. Trimming left V 2 bases short and J 4 bases short, with 12 bases between. This CDR3 is built from 15 residues. The germline gives CDR1 MGHDK, CDR2 SYGVNS. The CDR3 DNA is TGTGCCAGCAGTGAAGGCCAGTCCCTTTACAATGAGCAGTTCTTC. Translating gives CASSEGQSLYNEQFF. Full variable domain (rest looked up from reference TRBV25-1 and TRBJ2-1): EADIYQTPRYLVIGTGKKITLECSQTMGHDKMYWYQQDPGMELHLIHYSYGVNSTEKGDLSSESTVSRIRTEHFPLTLESARPSHTSQYLCASSEGQSLYNEQFFGPGTRLTVL.

Concerning this clone itself: The junction departs from the called germline gene at one end, perhaps through a read error. The chain couples TRBV7-7 to TRBJ2-1; no clear D gene. Germline V lookup: CDR1 SSHAT, CDR2 FNYEAQ (reference sequence). The CDR3 runs 15 residues. CDR3: CASSLGLSSYNEQFF. As DNA, the CDR3 is TGTGCTAGCAGCCTAGGCTTGAGCTCCTACAATGAGCAGTTCTTC. Complete variable domain (other parts from reference TRBV7-7 and TRBJ2-1): GAGVSQSPRYKVTKRGQDVTLRCDPISSHATLYWYQQALGQGPEFLTYFNYEAQPDKSGLPSDRFSAERPEGSISTLTIQRTEQRDSAMYRCASSLGLSSYNEQFFGPGTRLTVL.

The chain links TRBV5-1 to TRBJ1-1; 7 bases are shared with TRBD1. The CDR3 loop spans 15 amino acids. Germline V lookup: CDR1 SGHRS, CDR2 YFSETQ. The J segment lost 6 bases and the V segment lost 4 bases, leaving 12 bases of the junction unmatched. CDR3 nucleotide sequence: TGCGCCAGCAGCCCGCTGATGACAGGGACCGCTGAAGCTTTCTTT. It is translated as CASSPLMTGTAEAFF.

This clone appeared once. This chain links TRBV6-6 with TRBJ2-2; 8 nucleotides line up with TRBD1. V dropped 6 bases and J dropped 4; count of bases not matched to a gene: 10. This CDR3 spans 16 amino acids. Germline V CDR1 and CDR2: MNHNY, SVGAGI (reference sequence). The CDR3 here is CASRDSKTGATGELFF. The CDR3 DNA reads as TGTGCCAGCAGAGATTCTAAGACAGGGGCCACCGGGGAGCTGTTTTTT.

The rearrangement uses TRBV30 and TRBJ2-3; 13 bases fit TRBD2. V shed 1 base, J shed 4 bases, and the junction held 5 bases outside the gene matches. CDR3 length: 16 residues. CDR1 is GTSNPN, CDR2 SVGIG, per germline (reference sequence). The CDR3 protein is CAWSDQLAGGADTQYF. CDR3 sequence (DNA): TGTGCCTGGAGTGACCAACTAGCGGGGGGGGCAGATACGCAGTATTTT.

CDR3 amino acids: CASSGLAGGPGIQYF. Here the CDR3 DNA reads TGTGCCAGCAGTGGCCTAGCGGGGGGGCCTGGCATTCAGTACTTC. This rearrangement joins TRBV2 to TRBJ2-4, with 12 bases fitting TRBD2. V gave up 4 bases and J gave up 9 bases; unmatched junction bases: 7. The CDR3 is 15 residues long. Germline CDR1 is SNHLY and CDR2 is FYNNEI.

A single count supports this clone. The J gene is TRBJ2-4, the V gene TRBV7-2, with D maybe TRBD1 (5 bases). V gave up 5 bases and J gave up 0 bases, with 14 bases separating them. CDR3 length: 16 amino acids. The germline gives CDR1 SGHTA, CDR2 FQGNSA. Written as DNA, the CDR3 is TGTGCCAGCAGCGAAGAAGGGGCACTAGCCAAAAACATTCAGTACTTC. It yields the protein CASSEEGALAKNIQYF.

The chain links TRBV9 to TRBJ2-5, with 13 bases fitting TRBD2. Germline lookup yields CDR1 SGDLS and CDR2 YYNGEE. V trimming: 3 bases; J trimming: 5 bases; junction bases outside the gene matches: 4. The CDR3 loop spans 15 amino acids. The CDR3 bases are TGTGCCAGCAGCGGGGGACTAGCGGGACGGGAGACCCAGTACTTC. Protein: CASSGGLAGRETQYF.

The chain joins TRBV3-1 (or the pseudogene TRBV3-2) to TRBJ2-7, with D possibly TRBD2 on 6 matching bases. Germline V gene data show CDR1 as LGHDT and CDR2 as YNNKEL (reference sequence). V lost 0 bases and J 6 bases, leaving 9 bases between the germline ends. This CDR3 contains 13 residues. The CDR3: CASSQEGGAEQYF. The CDR3 DNA sequence: TGTGCCAGCAGCCAAGAAGGAGGGGCCGAGCAGTACTTC.

This rearrangement joins TRBV2 to TRBJ2-3; maybe TRBD2 (5 bases). CDR3 size: 12 residues. Trimming took 2 bases from V and 6 from J, leaving 6 bases between them. Germline V CDR1 and CDR2: SNHLY, FYNNEI. CDR3 coding DNA: TGTGCCAGCAGTGAATTAGCGGATACGCAGTATTTT. It specifies CASSELADTQYF.

The chain joins TRBV19 to TRBJ2-2, with 10 bases matching TRBD2. Germline assignment: CDR1 LNHDA and CDR2 SQIVND (reference sequence). J was trimmed by 2 bases and V by 7 bases; bases with no gene match: 4. The length of the CDR3 is 15 residues. The CDR3 spells CASKLAGRNTGELFF. The CDR3 DNA reads as TGTGCCAGTAAACTAGCGGGGCGTAACACCGGGGAGCTGTTTTTT.

This rearrangement joins TRBV18 to TRBJ1-4, with 8 bases aligning to TRBD1. J gave up 5 bases and V 6 bases, and 8 bases lay outside the gene matches. The germline CDR1 and CDR2 sequences are KGHSH and LQKENI. The CDR3 loop spans 15 amino acids. The CDR3 DNA is TGTGCCAGCTCTTCTGACAGGGGTGTAAATGAAAAACTGTTTTTT. Translation gives CASSSDRGVNEKLFF.

The rearrangement uses TRBV2 and TRBJ2-7; tentatively, D is TRBD2 (6 bases). The CDR3 is made up of 17 amino acids. V lost 4 bases, J lost 2 bases, and 21 bases lay in between. From germline, CDR1 is SNHLY and CDR2 FYNNEI. CDR3 bases: TGTGCCAGCAGTGCGCGGGGAAAAACTGCTACCCCCTACGAGCAGTACTTC. This codes for CASSARGKTATPYEQYF.

The rearrangement joins TRBV11-1 to TRBJ1-1; 10 bases align to TRBD1. This CDR3 spans 15 amino acids. V lost 3 bases to trimming and J lost 7 bases; unmatched junction nucleotides: 8. Germline CDR1 and CDR2: SGHAT and FQDESV (reference sequence). Here the CDR3 DNA reads TGTGCCAGCAGCTTGGGCGCCGGACAGGGGGGTGAAGCTTTCTTT. Amino acid sequence: CASSLGAGQGGEAFF.